This T cell receptor (beta chain) was sequenced in a study of spatial heterogeneity in lung cancer. Germline V lookup: CDR1 MNHEY, CDR2 SVGEGT. Trimming took 6 bases from V and 0 from J, leaving 9 bases between them. CDR3 length: 14 amino acids. The time point was: sample taken at primary tumor resection. Whole RNA from tumor, nontumor lung or frozen PBMC was sequenced unsorted. Study-level findings and limits: Expanded alpha and beta TCR counts within tumors tracked tumor mutation counts. Estimation of coverage gave values of approximately 6.8% for alpha and 13% for beta chains in tumor T cells.

Many counts were recorded for this clonotype. Its antigen remains unidentified. Since the library was made to target alpha chains, this beta chain is a stray read and its abundance is not meaningful. TCRdb re-called the 5' RACE reads through MiXCR, storing one row per CDR3 protein. The sample includes 15,000 to 20,000 distinct CDR3 sequences, 6.2% of them seen just once. Sequences were derived from lung tumor tissue, sampled at surgery. The V call is TRBV6-2 or TRBV6-3, the J call TRBJ2-1, with a possible D match to TRBD1 (5 bases). This TCR came from a male donor with early-stage non-small cell lung cancer. The CDR3 DNA follows: TGTGCCAGCAGAGCCGACAGCTCCTACAATGAGCAGTTCTTC. Its translation is CASRADSSYNEQFF.